This T cell receptor beta chain was observed in a study of glioma-infiltrating T cells after dendritic cell vaccination. Study-wide results and limits: Higher pretreatment TIL content predicted longer progression-free time and survival.

Generated by immunoSEQ multiplex PCR, the TCRdb table keeps only in-frame clones and is missing some. The sample lists approximately 99,000 clones, more than 70% occurring once. Time point here: after dendritic cell vaccination, including at tumor progression/relapse. Before vaccination, two weeks after the third vaccination, and at progression, PBMC were collected. A word on this clone: Its matching antigen is unknown.

The CDR3 contains 13 residues. The V gene lost 6 bases and the J gene lost 2 bases, with 12 bases spanning the gap. From germline, CDR1 is SQVTM and CDR2 ANQGSEA. Specimen: blood, collected after dendritic cell vaccination. The rearrangement uses TRBV29-1 and TRBJ2-3; D might be TRBD2 (7 bases). This clonotype was obtained from a human donor with glioblastoma. This chain's CDR3 is CSVWGGATDTQYF. For the CDR3, the DNA is TGCAGCGTCTGGGGGGGGGCCACAGATACGCAGTATTTT.